This paragraph covers one T cell receptor beta chain sequence. These data originate in a study of early T cells in non-severe SARS-CoV-2 infection. Attachment of unique molecular identifiers was made to individual cDNA molecules. TCRdb re-called the 5' RACE reads with MiXCR, one entry per CDR3 protein. The sample includes about 63,000 distinct CDR3 sequences, 10% to 15% seen only once; the top ten take approximately 4.8%. CDR1 ENHRY and CDR2 SYGVKD come from the germline V gene. V gave up 7 bases and J gave up 1 base; unmatched junction bases: 4. The CDR3 loop spans 14 amino acids. This TCR came from an adult who was a healthcare worker with PCR-confirmed SARS-CoV-2 infection or an uninfected control (not recorded which). V usage is TRBV10-3 and J usage is TRBJ1-1; 9 bases match TRBD1. Sequenced: whole blood. Here the CDR3 reads CAIKLDRGNTEAFF. The CDR3 DNA follows: TGTGCCATCAAATTGGACAGGGGGAACACTGAAGCTTTCTTT.